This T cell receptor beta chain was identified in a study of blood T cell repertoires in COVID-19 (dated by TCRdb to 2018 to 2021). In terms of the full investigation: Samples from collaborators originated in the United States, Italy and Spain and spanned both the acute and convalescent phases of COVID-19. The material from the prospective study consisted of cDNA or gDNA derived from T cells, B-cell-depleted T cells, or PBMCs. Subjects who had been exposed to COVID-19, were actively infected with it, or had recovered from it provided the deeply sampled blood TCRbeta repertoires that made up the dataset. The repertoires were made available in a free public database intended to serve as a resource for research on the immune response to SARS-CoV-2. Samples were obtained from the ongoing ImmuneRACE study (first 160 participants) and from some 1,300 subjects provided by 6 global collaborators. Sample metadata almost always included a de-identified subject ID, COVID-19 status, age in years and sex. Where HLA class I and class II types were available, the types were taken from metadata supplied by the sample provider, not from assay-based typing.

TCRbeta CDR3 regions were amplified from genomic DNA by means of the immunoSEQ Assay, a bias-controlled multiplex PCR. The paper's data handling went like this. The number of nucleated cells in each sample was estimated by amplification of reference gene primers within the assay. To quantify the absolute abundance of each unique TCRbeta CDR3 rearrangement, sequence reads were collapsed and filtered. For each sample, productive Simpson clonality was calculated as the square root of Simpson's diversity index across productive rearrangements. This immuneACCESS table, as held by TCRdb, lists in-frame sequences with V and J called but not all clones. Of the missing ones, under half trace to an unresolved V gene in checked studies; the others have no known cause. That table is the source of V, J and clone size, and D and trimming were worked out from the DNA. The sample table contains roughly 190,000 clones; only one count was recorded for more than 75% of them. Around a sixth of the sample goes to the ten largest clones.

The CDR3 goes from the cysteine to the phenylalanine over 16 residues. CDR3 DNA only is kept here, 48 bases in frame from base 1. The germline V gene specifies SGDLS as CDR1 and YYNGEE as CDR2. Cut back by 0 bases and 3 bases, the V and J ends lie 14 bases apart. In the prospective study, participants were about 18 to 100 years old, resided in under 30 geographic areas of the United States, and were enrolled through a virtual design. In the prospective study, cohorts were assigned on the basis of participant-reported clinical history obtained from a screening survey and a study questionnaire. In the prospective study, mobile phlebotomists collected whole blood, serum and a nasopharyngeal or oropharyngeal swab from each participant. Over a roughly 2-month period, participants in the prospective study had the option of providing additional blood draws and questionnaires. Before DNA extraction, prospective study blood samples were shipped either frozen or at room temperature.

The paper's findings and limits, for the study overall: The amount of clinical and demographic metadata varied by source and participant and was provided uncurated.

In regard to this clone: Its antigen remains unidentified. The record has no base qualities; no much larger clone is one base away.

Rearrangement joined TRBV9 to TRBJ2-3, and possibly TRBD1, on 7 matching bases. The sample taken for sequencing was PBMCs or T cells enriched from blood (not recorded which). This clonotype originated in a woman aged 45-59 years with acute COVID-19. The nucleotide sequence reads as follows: TGTGCCAGCAGCGTAGCTGCAGGGGGGAAGACAGATACGCAGTATTTT. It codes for CASSVAAGGKTDTQYF.